This T cell receptor (beta chain) is from a study of CD8 T cells in Susac syndrome. The germline gives CDR1 SEHNR, CDR2 FQNEAQ (reference sequence). V lost 5 bases to trimming and J lost 7 bases, with 21 bases between them. The CDR3 loop spans 16 amino acids. An amount of RNA that ranged from roughly 0.5 to 1 ug was reverse transcribed with random hexamers. From the immunoSEQ multiplex PCR reads, TCRdb called clonotypes with MiXCR, one entry per CDR3 protein. The sample has more than 70,000 distinct CDR3 sequences; roughly nine tenths are singletons. The sequenced sample was CD8+ T cells from PBMCs. The rearrangement uses TRBV7-9 and TRBJ2-1; D perhaps matches TRBD2 (5 bases). The sequence was obtained from a human donor with multiple sclerosis. The CDR3: CASSRSRAALGNEQFF. The CDR3 DNA reads as TGTGCCAGCAGCCGCTCGCGAGCGGCCTTGGGAAATGAGCAGTTCTTC.